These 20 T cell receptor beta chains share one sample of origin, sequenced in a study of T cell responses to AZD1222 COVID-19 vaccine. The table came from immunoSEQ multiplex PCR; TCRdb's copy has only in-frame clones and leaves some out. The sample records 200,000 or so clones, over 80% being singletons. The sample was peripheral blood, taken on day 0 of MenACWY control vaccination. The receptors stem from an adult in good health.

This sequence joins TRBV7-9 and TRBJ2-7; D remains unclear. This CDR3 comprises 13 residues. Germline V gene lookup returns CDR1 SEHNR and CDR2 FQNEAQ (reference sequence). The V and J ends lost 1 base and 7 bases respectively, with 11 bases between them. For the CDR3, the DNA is TGTGCCAGCAGCTTAGGCCTAGGCGAAGAGCAGTACTTC. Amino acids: CASSLGLGEEQYF.

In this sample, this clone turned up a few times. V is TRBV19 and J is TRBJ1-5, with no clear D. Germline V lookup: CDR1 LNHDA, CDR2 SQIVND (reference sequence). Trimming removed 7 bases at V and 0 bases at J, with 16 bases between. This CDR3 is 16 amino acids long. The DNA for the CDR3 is TGTGCCAGTACGGGAGGGAAAGCCTATAGCAATCAGCCCCAGCATTTT. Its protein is CASTGGKAYSNQPQHF. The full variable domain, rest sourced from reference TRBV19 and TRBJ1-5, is DGGITQSPKYLFRKEGQNVTLSCEQNLNHDAMYWYRQDPGQGLRLIYYSQIVNDFQKGDIAEGYSVSREKKESFPLTVTSAQKNPTAFYLCASTGGKAYSNQPQHFGDGTRLSIL.

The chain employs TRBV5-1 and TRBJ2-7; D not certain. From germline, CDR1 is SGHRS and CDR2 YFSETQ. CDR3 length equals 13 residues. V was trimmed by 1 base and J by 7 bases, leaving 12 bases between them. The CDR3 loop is CASSLSPGAEQYF. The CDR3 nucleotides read TGCGCCAGCAGCTTGTCACCAGGTGCGGAGCAGTACTTC.

The CDR3: CATEDGTSGNTIYF. DNA for the CDR3: TGTGCCACCGAGGACGGGACATCTGGAAACACCATATATTTT. V and J are TRBV15 and TRBJ1-3, with D perhaps matching TRBD1 (6 bases). The ends were cut back, 8 bases at V and 1 base at J, with 12 bases in the middle. This CDR3 contains 14 residues. CDR1 is LNHNV, CDR2 YYDKDF, per germline (reference sequence).

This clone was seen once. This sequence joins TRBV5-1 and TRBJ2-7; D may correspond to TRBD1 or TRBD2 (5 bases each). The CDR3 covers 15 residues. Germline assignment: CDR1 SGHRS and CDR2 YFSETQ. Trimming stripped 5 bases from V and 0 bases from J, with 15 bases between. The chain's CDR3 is CASSYTGASSYEQYF. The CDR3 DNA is TGCGCCAGCAGTTATACCGGGGCCAGCTCCTACGAGCAGTACTTC. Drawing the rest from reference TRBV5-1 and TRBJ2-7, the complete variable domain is KAGVTQTPRYLIKTRGQQVTLSCSPISGHRSVSWYQQTPGQGLQFLFEYFSETQRNKGNFPGRFSGRQFSNSRSEMNVSTLELGDSALYLCASSYTGASSYEQYFGPGTRLTVT.

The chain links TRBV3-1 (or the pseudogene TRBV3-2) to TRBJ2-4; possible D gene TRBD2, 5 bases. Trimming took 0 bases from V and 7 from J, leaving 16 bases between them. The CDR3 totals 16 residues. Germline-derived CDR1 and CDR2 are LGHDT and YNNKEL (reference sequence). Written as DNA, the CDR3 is TGTGCCAGCAGCCAAGATTGGACTTTTCTGGAGAACATTCAGTACTTC. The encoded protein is CASSQDWTFLENIQYF.

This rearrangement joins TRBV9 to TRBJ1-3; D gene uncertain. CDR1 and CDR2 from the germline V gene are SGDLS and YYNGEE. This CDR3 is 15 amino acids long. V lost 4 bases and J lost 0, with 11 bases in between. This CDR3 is CASSPGRISGNTIYF. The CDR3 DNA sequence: TGTGCCAGCAGCCCCGGACGTATCTCTGGAAACACCATATATTTT.

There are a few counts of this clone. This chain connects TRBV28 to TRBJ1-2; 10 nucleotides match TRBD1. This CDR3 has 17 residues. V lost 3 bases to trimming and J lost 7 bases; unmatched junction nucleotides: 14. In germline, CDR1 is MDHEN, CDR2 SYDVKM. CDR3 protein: CASSFQGTGALGRGYTF. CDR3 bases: TGTGCCAGCAGTTTTCAGGGGACAGGGGCGCTTGGGCGTGGCTACACCTTC.

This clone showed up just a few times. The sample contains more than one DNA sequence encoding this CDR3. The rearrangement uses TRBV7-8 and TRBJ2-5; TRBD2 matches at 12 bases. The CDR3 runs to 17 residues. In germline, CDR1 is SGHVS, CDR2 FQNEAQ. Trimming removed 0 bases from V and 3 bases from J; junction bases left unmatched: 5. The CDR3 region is CASSLAGLAGGKETQYF. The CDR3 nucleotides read TGTGCCAGCAGCTTAGCGGGGCTAGCGGGGGGGAAAGAGACCCAGTACTTC.

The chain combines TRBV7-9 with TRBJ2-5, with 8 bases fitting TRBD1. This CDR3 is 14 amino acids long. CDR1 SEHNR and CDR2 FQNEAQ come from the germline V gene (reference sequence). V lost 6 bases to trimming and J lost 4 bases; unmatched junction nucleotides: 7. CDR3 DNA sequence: TGTGCCAGCAGGAAAGGACAGGGTCGAGAGACCCAGTACTTC. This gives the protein CASRKGQGRETQYF.

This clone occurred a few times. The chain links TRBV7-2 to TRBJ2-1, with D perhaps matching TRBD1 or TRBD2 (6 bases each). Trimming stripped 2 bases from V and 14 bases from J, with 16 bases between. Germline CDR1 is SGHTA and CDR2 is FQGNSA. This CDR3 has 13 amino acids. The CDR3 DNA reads TGTGCCAGCAGCTTACATTCGGGGGCTGACAAGTTCTTC. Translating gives CASSLHSGADKFF.

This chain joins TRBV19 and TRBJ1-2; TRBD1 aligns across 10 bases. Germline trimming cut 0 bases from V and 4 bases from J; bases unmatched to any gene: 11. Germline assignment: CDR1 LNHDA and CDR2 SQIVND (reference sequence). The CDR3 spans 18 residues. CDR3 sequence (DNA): TGTGCCAGTAGTATAGACTCTACCGGGACAGGGGATGGCTATGGCTACACCTTC. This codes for CASSIDSTGTGDGYGYTF.

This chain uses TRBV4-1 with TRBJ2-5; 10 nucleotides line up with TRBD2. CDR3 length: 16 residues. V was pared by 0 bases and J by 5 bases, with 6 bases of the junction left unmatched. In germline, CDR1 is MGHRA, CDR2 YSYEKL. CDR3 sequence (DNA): TGCGCCAGCAGCCAAGAAGGAGCGGGAGGGCCCGAGACCCAGTACTTC. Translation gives CASSQEGAGGPETQYF.

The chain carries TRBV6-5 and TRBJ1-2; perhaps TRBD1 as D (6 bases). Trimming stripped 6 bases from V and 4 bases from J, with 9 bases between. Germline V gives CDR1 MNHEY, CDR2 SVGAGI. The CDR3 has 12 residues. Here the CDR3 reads CASRVRGYGYTF. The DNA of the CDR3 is TGTGCCAGCAGAGTCAGGGGCTATGGCTACACCTTC.

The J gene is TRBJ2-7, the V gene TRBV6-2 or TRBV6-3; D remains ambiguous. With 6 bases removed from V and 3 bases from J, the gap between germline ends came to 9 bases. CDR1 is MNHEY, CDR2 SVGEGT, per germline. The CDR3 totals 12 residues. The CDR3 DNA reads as TGTGCCAGCAGCCTCCTCGGCTACGAGCAGTACTTC. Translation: CASSLLGYEQYF.

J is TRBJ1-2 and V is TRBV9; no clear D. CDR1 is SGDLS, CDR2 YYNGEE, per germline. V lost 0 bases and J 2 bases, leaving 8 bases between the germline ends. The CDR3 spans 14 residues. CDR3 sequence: CASSVGQMNYGYTF. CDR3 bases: TGTGCCAGCAGCGTAGGGCAGATGAACTATGGCTACACCTTC. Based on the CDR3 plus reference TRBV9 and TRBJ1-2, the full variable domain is DSGVTQTPKHLITATGQRVTLRCSPRSGDLSVYWYQQSLDQGLQFLIQYYNGEERAKGNILERFSAQQFPDLHSELNLSSLELGDSALYFCASSVGQMNYGYTFGSGTRLTVV.

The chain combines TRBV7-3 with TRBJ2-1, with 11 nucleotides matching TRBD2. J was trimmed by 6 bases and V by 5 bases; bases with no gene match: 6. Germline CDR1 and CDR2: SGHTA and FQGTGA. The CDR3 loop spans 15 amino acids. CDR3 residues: CASSPRLAGSNEQFF. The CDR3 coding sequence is TGTGCCAGCAGCCCCCGACTAGCGGGGTCCAATGAGCAGTTCTTC.

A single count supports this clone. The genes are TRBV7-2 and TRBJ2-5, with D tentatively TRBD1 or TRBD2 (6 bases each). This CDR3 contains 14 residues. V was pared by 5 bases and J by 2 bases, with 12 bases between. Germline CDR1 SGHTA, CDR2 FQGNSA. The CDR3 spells CASSPPGAQETQYF. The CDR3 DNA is TGTGCCAGCAGCCCCCCGGGGGCTCAAGAGACCCAGTACTTC.

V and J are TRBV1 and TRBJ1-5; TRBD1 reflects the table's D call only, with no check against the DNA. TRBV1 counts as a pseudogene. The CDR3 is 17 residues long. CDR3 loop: CTSSQRTGMRSNQPQHF. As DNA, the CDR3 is TGCACCAGCAGCCAAAGAACAGGGATGAGGAGCAATCAGCCCCAGCATTTT.

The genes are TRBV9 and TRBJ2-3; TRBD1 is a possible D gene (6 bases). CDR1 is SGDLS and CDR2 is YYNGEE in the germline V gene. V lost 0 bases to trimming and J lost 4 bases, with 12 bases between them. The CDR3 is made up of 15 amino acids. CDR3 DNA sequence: TGTGCCAGCAGCGTAGGGGGGTCAGGGGCAGATACGCAGTATTTT. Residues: CASSVGGSGADTQYF.